The sequence of this T cell receptor beta chain was determined in a study of molecular identifiers for immune sequencing clone quantification. Study observations and caveats: Clones of above 20 RNA copies carried over 99% of effector molecules; in naive cells they carried under 1%.

When naive CD8 T cells were sorted, they were gated as CD8+CD4-CCR7+CD45RA+. One entry per CDR3 protein, called by TCRdb with MiXCR from the PCR reads. The sample has 600,000 to 650,000 distinct CDR3 sequences, 20% seen once. Germline loops: CDR1 MNHEY, CDR2 SVGAGI. CDR3 size: 14 residues. Trimming removed 6 bases from V and 7 bases from J; junction bases left unmatched: 8. This clonotype appeared many times. Its antigen is as yet unknown. The chain joins TRBV6-5 to TRBJ2-1; TRBD2 matches 8 bases. Sample: naive CD8+ T cells from blood, with Jurkat cell RNA spiked in. Regarding subset: FACS-sorted CD8+CD4-CCR7+CD45RA+ naive T cells. The TCR was taken from a human donor in good health. Some libraries in this study had Jurkat cell RNA spiked in. CDR3 residues: CASSPGGAGNEQFF. CDR3 DNA sequence: TGTGCCAGCAGCCCGGGGGGGGCCGGAAATGAGCAGTTCTTC.